These 28 T cell receptor beta chains were sequenced from one sample in a study of cytomegalovirus exposure and HLA in healthy donors. This PCR relied on a set of 60 Vbeta primers and 13 Jbeta primers. The assay was immunoSEQ multiplex PCR, and TCRdb's table has in-frame clones only and misses some. The sample gives about 60,000 clones, under 85% of which show up once; 5.4% is in the top ten. The sample was PBMCs. These receptors came from a man aged 45-65 years in good health and CMV-seronegative.

The chain joins TRBV13 to TRBJ1-6, with 7 bases fitting TRBD1. This CDR3 spans 16 amino acids. J was trimmed by 8 bases and V by 5 bases; bases with no gene match: 12. Germline CDR1 PRHDT, CDR2 FYEKMQ (reference sequence). The CDR3 coding sequence is TGTGCCAGCAGCCTCCCGGAGGGGGCAGGTGATTCACCCCTCCACTTT. It yields the protein CASSLPEGAGDSPLHF.

The chain joins TRBV5-6 to TRBJ2-3, with 7 bases identical to TRBD1. The CDR3 spans 15 residues. After removal of 2 bases from V and 4 bases from J, the junction contained 7 bases not matched to a gene. From germline, CDR1 is SGHDT and CDR2 YYEEEE. The CDR3 nucleotides read TGTGCCAGCAGCTTTCCGGCAGGGGGATCAGATACGCAGTATTTT. This gives the protein CASSFPAGGSDTQYF.

This chain connects TRBV27 to TRBJ2-7; weak D call: TRBD2 (6 bases). The V gene's germline CDR1 is MNHEY and CDR2 SMNVEV (reference sequence). This CDR3 has 15 residues. The V and J ends lost 7 bases and 2 bases respectively, with 18 bases between them. This CDR3 is CASTLGQGGAYEQYF. Written as DNA, the CDR3 is TGTGCCAGCACCCTAGGGCAGGGAGGTGCCTACGAGCAGTACTTC.

The chain carries TRBV12-5 and TRBJ2-7; tentatively, D is TRBD2 (6 bases). The V end was cut by 6 bases, the J end by 3 bases, with 18 bases between. In germline, CDR1 is LGHNT, CDR2 FRNRAP. This CDR3 spans 15 amino acids. The DNA of the CDR3 is TGTGCTAGTGGCCTCGACCGGGACTCAAGCTACGAGCAGTACTTC. Its translation: CASGLDRDSSYEQYF.

This clone was seen a few times. The rearrangement joins TRBV15 to TRBJ1-2; a possible D gene is TRBD1 (5 bases). Germline assignment: CDR1 LNHNV and CDR2 YYDKDF (reference sequence). Trimming took off 3 bases at V and 4 bases at J, with 15 bases between the two ends. There are 15 residues in the CDR3. CDR3 amino acids: CATSRITGVRYGYTF. The CDR3 nucleotides are TGTGCCACCAGCAGGATAACAGGAGTCCGCTATGGCTACACCTTC.

The V and J genes are TRBV6-1 and TRBJ1-1; possibly TRBD1 for D (5 bases). V shed 1 base and J shed 8 bases, with 8 bases lying between them. The CDR3 is 12 residues long. Germline V gene data show CDR1 as MNHNS and CDR2 as SASEGT. The CDR3 nucleotides are TGTGCCAGCAGTGAAGGTCGACAGGAAGCTTTCTTT. Translating gives CASSEGRQEAFF.

The chain is built from TRBV5-1 and TRBJ2-7, with D tentatively TRBD2 (5 bases). The V end was cut by 0 bases, the J end by 0 bases, with 7 bases between. Germline V gives CDR1 SGHRS, CDR2 YFSETQ. The CDR3 extends over 14 amino acids. CDR3: CASSLEEASYEQYF. CDR3 coding DNA: TGCGCCAGCAGCTTGGAGGAGGCCTCCTACGAGCAGTACTTC. Looking up the rest from reference TRBV5-1 and TRBJ2-7 gives the full variable domain: KAGVTQTPRYLIKTRGQQVTLSCSPISGHRSVSWYQQTPGQGLQFLFEYFSETQRNKGNFPGRFSGRQFSNSRSEMNVSTLELGDSALYLCASSLEEASYEQYFGPGTRLTVT.

The chain uses TRBV29-1 and TRBJ1-4; tentatively, D is TRBD1 (6 bases). The CDR3 is 18 amino acids. CDR1 and CDR2 (germline): SQVTM, ANQGSEA. V lost 4 bases and J lost 1, with 22 bases in between. Here the CDR3 DNA reads TGCAGCGTTGCCGGCCAGGGGAACTTTGAACGAACTAATGAAAAACTGTTTTTT. Protein sequence: CSVAGQGNFERTNEKLFF.

V and J are TRBV19 and TRBJ1-5; D is undetermined. This CDR3 has 15 amino acids. Between the trimmed V and J ends, which lost 6 bases and 2 bases, there was a span of 14 bases. In germline, CDR1 is LNHDA, CDR2 SQIVND (reference sequence). CDR3 sequence reads: CASRGRGEGNQPQHF. DNA for the CDR3: TGTGCCAGTAGGGGCCGTGGGGAGGGCAATCAGCCCCAGCATTTT. The full variable domain, rest sourced from reference TRBV19 and TRBJ1-5, is DGGITQSPKYLFRKEGQNVTLSCEQNLNHDAMYWYRQDPGQGLRLIYYSQIVNDFQKGDIAEGYSVSREKKESFPLTVTSAQKNPTAFYLCASRGRGEGNQPQHFGDGTRLSIL.

About this clone: Within the sample, other DNA sequences also encode this same CDR3. The chain carries TRBV9 and TRBJ2-1; 10 bases are shared with TRBD2. Per germline, CDR1 SGDLS and CDR2 YYNGEE. The CDR3 spans 14 residues. Trimming at V came to 5 bases and at J to 3 bases, leaving 2 bases not matched to a gene. CDR3 sequence (DNA): TGTGCCAGCAGGGCTAGCGGGGGCTACAATGAGCAGTTCTTC. Protein: CASRASGGYNEQFF.

This clone is deemed medium-sized (0.01 to 0.1%). The junction departs from germline at one end; a sequencing error may be responsible. The V call is TRBV2, the J call TRBJ1-3; D is unclear. There are 12 residues in the CDR3. The germline V gene encodes CDR1 SNHLY and CDR2 FYNNEI. This chain's CDR3 is CASSETSNRGGF. As DNA, the CDR3 is TGTGCCAGCAGTGAAACTAGCAATCGGGGAGGTTTT. The complete variable domain, with remaining parts taken from reference TRBV2 and TRBJ1-3, reads EPEVTQTPSHQVTQMGQEVILRCVPISNHLYFYWYRQILGQKVEFLVSFYNNEISEKSEIFDDQFSVERPDGSNFTLKIRSTKLEDSAMYFCASSETSNRGGFGEGSWLTVV.

The V gene is TRBV14, the J gene TRBJ1-5; D gene ambiguous. There are 13 residues in the CDR3. V lost 2 bases and J lost 5, with 7 bases in between. The germline gives CDR1 SGHDN, CDR2 FVKESK. CDR3: CASSQFQDQPQHF. In DNA form, the CDR3 reads TGTGCCAGCAGCCAATTTCAGGATCAGCCCCAGCATTTT. Filled out from reference TRBV14 and TRBJ1-5, the complete variable domain reads EAGVTQFPSHSVIEKGQTVTLRCDPISGHDNLYWYRRVMGKEIKFLLHFVKESKQDESGMPNNRFLAERTGGTYSTLKVQPAELEDSGVYFCASSQFQDQPQHFGDGTRLSIL.

The rearrangement uses TRBV7-6 and TRBJ2-5, with 8 bases that match TRBD2. The CDR3 loop spans 16 amino acids. Trimming removed 3 bases from V and 5 bases from J; junction bases left unmatched: 11. Per the germline V gene, CDR1 is SGHVS and CDR2 is FNYEAQ. Here the CDR3 reads CASSFGRGGQYETQYF. DNA of the CDR3: TGTGCCAGCAGCTTTGGACGGGGGGGCCAGTATGAGACCCAGTACTTC.

This chain uses TRBV29-1 with TRBJ2-7, with D maybe TRBD2 (6 bases). Germline lookup yields CDR1 SQVTM and CDR2 ANQGSEA. CDR3 length equals 15 residues. V lost 2 bases and J 6 bases, leaving 20 bases between the germline ends. DNA for the CDR3: TGCAGCGTTGAACCTATGGGGCGGGGAGTGGGCGAGCAGTACTTC. The encoded protein is CSVEPMGRGVGEQYF.

This clone turned up a few times. The chain carries TRBV7-8 and TRBJ2-3; possible D gene TRBD2, 5 bases. This CDR3 comprises 18 residues. Per germline, CDR1 SGHVS and CDR2 FQNEAQ. Trimming took 4 bases from V and 5 from J, leaving 25 bases between them. Written as DNA, the CDR3 is TGTGCCAGCAGCTCACCTTTCGGGATAGACACTTTGTTAGATACGCAGTATTTT. The encoded protein is CASSSPFGIDTLLDTQYF.

The V gene is TRBV4-2, the J gene TRBJ2-5; D may be TRBD1 (6 bases). Trimming cost V 3 bases and J 4 bases, with 12 bases left between them. CDR1 is LGHNA and CDR2 is YNFKEQ in the germline V gene. CDR3 size: 14 residues. In DNA, the CDR3 is TGTGCCAGCAGCCAGGGGACACGGCTAGAGACCCAGTACTTC. It codes for CASSQGTRLETQYF.

This chain uses TRBV10-1 with TRBJ2-1; a possible D gene is TRBD2 (7 bases). CDR1 and CDR2 (germline): WNHNN, SYGVQD (reference sequence). This CDR3 spans 16 amino acids. Between the trimmed V and J ends, which lost 2 bases and 1 base, there was a span of 12 bases. For the CDR3, the DNA is TGCGCCAGCAGTGAGCGGGGGGCATCGTCCTACAATGAGCAGTTCTTC. Translating it yields CASSERGASSYNEQFF.

The chain combines TRBV10-1 with TRBJ1-3, with D possibly TRBD1 on 5 matching bases. V was shortened by 5 bases and J by 0 bases, with 23 bases between the two germline ends. The germline CDR1 and CDR2 sequences are WNHNN and SYGVQD (reference sequence). The CDR3 totals 19 residues. CDR3: CASSSRTSFSAFSGNTIYF. The CDR3 bases are TGCGCCAGCAGTAGCCGGACATCCTTCTCTGCATTCTCTGGAAACACCATATATTTT.

The gene calls are TRBV2 and TRBJ2-7; D is possibly TRBD1 (5 bases). The CDR3 is 14 amino acids. V gave up 2 bases and J gave up 6 bases, with 14 bases separating them. Germline assignment: CDR1 SNHLY and CDR2 FYNNEI. CDR3 DNA: TGTGCCAGCAGTGAACAGGGCCCGTTCTCCGAGCAGTACTTC. This gives the protein CASSEQGPFSEQYF.

The V gene is TRBV9, the J gene TRBJ2-1; D uncertain. Germline values: CDR1 SGDLS, CDR2 YYNGEE. The CDR3 runs 15 residues. The V and J ends lost 4 bases and 0 bases respectively, with 11 bases between them. CDR3 bases: TGTGCCAGCAGCCCCGCGGCTAGCTCCTACAATGAGCAGTTCTTC. As protein: CASSPAASSYNEQFF.

CDR3 in amino acids: CASSLRGSSYNEQFF. CDR3 DNA sequence: TGTGCCAGCAGTTTACGGGGAAGCTCCTACAATGAGCAGTTCTTC. This chain connects TRBV27 to TRBJ2-1; D might be TRBD2 (5 bases). V was trimmed by 2 bases and J by 0 bases, leaving 8 bases between them. Germline-derived CDR1 and CDR2 are MNHEY and SMNVEV (reference sequence). There are 15 residues in the CDR3.

The chain uses TRBV10-3 and TRBJ1-2, with TRBD1 identical over 10 bases. This CDR3 has 15 residues. Looked up from germline, CDR1 is ENHRY and CDR2 is SYGVKD. Losses at the gene ends were 7 bases for V and 2 bases for J; bases not matched to a gene: 7. CDR3 DNA: TGTGCCATCAATACACCGGACAGGGGGAACTATGGCTACACCTTC. Translation gives CAINTPDRGNYGYTF.

The J gene is TRBJ2-7, the V gene TRBV5-4; a possible D gene is TRBD2 (6 bases). From germline, CDR1 is SGHNT and CDR2 YYREEE (reference sequence). V lost 7 bases, J lost 0 bases, and 14 bases lay in between. This CDR3 contains 14 residues. CDR3 bases: TGTGCCAGCTCATGGGCGGGGAGCTCCTACGAGCAGTACTTC. Its protein is CASSWAGSSYEQYF.

CDR3 DNA: TGTGCCAGCAGTTTATCATCGGGGGGGGCTTGGAATTCACCCCTCCACTTT. It codes for CASSLSSGGAWNSPLHF. This chain connects TRBV27 to TRBJ1-6; D possibly corresponds to TRBD1 (6 bases). The CDR3 runs to 17 residues. V was cut by 0 bases and J by 7 bases, with 16 bases left in between. The germline V gene encodes CDR1 MNHEY and CDR2 SMNVEV (reference sequence).

The genes are TRBV10-3 and TRBJ1-5; D is undetermined. V was clipped by 2 bases and J by 5 bases, with 7 bases between them. The germline V gene encodes CDR1 ENHRY and CDR2 SYGVKD. The length of the CDR3 is 13 residues. The CDR3 reads CAISEDGDQPQHF. The CDR3 region has the DNA TGTGCCATCAGTGAGGACGGGGATCAGCCCCAGCATTTT.

The chain employs TRBV6-6 and TRBJ1-2, with D uncertain. Per the germline V gene, CDR1 is MNHNY and CDR2 is SVGAGI (reference sequence). Trimming removed 11 bases at V and 1 base at J, with 14 bases between. CDR3 length: 13 amino acids. The CDR3 nucleotides read TGTGCCTCGTGCGGGCAATTTAACTATGGCTACACCTTC. It encodes CASCGQFNYGYTF.

The genes are TRBV2 and TRBJ1-3, with D perhaps TRBD1 (5 bases). Looked up from germline, CDR1 is SNHLY and CDR2 is FYNNEI. This CDR3 contains 14 residues. Between the trimmed V and J ends, which lost 8 bases and 4 bases, there was a span of 15 bases. The CDR3 loop is CASRRQFLGNTIYF. DNA of the CDR3: TGTGCCAGCCGTAGACAGTTTCTAGGAAACACCATATATTTT.

The gene calls are TRBV5-1 and TRBJ1-5, with D possibly TRBD1 on 6 matching bases. Germline CDR1 is SGHRS and CDR2 is YFSETQ. The CDR3 is made up of 18 amino acids. The V end was cut by 0 bases, the J end by 4 bases, with 20 bases between. The CDR3 DNA is TGCGCCAGCAGCTTGGAGCCCTCCCGGACGGGGACAAATCAGCCCCAGCATTTT. Translation: CASSLEPSRTGTNQPQHF.